The 7 T cell receptor beta chains reported below all come from one sample, sequenced in a study of blood T cell repertoires in COVID-19. Profiled with immunoSEQ multiplex PCR; TCRdb holds only in-frame clones, not every one. The sample shows roughly 190,000 clones, approximately 89% of them seen only once. Input material: peripheral blood. The origin of the receptors is a woman aged 60-75 years with acute or convalescent COVID-19.

The J gene is TRBJ2-2, the V gene TRBV18; 7 positions agree with TRBD1. The CDR3 contains 16 residues. Germline CDR1 reads KGHSH; CDR2 reads LQKENI. V was pared by 2 bases and J by 4 bases, with 7 bases of the junction left unmatched. The CDR3, as DNA: TGTGCCAGCTCACCAACCGGGACAGCTAGCACCGGGGAGCTGTTTTTT. It encodes CASSPTGTASTGELFF.

The chain couples TRBV24-1 to TRBJ2-1, with 7 nucleotides matching TRBD2. V shed 11 bases and J 9 bases; nucleotides not matched to a gene: 9. Per germline, CDR1 KGHDR and CDR2 SFDVKD. CDR3 length: 12 residues. The CDR3 loop is CAINSGEGEQFF. The CDR3 bases are TGTGCCATTAACAGCGGGGAGGGTGAGCAGTTCTTC.

The rearrangement joins TRBV10-3 to TRBJ2-2, with 12 bases aligning to TRBD2. CDR3 length: 15 amino acids. Trimming removed 4 bases from V and 3 bases from J; junction bases left unmatched: 0. Germline V gene lookup returns CDR1 ENHRY and CDR2 SYGVKD. The CDR3 loop is CAISGLAGDTGELFF. CDR3 nucleotide sequence: TGTGCCATCAGTGGACTAGCGGGAGACACCGGGGAGCTGTTTTTT.

This clone was picked up a small number of times. V and J are TRBV10-2 and TRBJ1-5; 10 nucleotides match TRBD1. CDR1 WSHSY and CDR2 SAAADI come from the germline V gene. With V trimmed by 5 bases and J by 7 bases, 2 bases remained unmatched. CDR3 length: 13 amino acids. The CDR3 sequence: CASSPGQGQPQHF. For the CDR3, the DNA is TGCGCCAGCAGTCCGGGACAGGGGCAGCCCCAGCATTTT.

The CDR3 region has the DNA TGTGCCAGCAGTGGGTACAGGGGGCGCGGGAATGAGCAGTTCTTC. Translation gives CASSGYRGRGNEQFF. This chain uses TRBV25-1 with TRBJ2-1; 9 bases line up with TRBD1. The CDR3 is 15 residues long. The ends lost 4 bases at V and 7 bases at J; junction bases unmatched: 8. CDR1 is MGHDK, CDR2 SYGVNS, per germline. Full variable domain (missing parts from reference TRBV25-1 and TRBJ2-1): EADIYQTPRYLVIGTGKKITLECSQTMGHDKMYWYQQDPGMELHLIHYSYGVNSTEKGDLSSESTVSRIRTEHFPLTLESARPSHTSQYLCASSGYRGRGNEQFFGPGTRLTVL.

V usage is TRBV7-3 and J usage is TRBJ1-1; maybe TRBD1 (5 bases). The V gene lost 5 bases and the J gene lost 1 base, with 14 bases spanning the gap. Germline-derived CDR1 and CDR2 are SGHTA and FQGTGA. The CDR3 loop spans 15 amino acids. The CDR3 DNA follows: TGTGCCAGCAGCGAATCGGGACTTCGGAACACTGAAGCTTTCTTT. Amino acids: CASSESGLRNTEAFF.

A single count supports this clone. V is TRBV6-2 or TRBV6-3 and J is TRBJ2-2; 9 bases line up with TRBD2. V gave up 6 bases and J gave up 5 bases; unmatched junction bases: 4. The CDR3 is made up of 14 amino acids. Germline CDR1 and CDR2: MNHEY and SVGEGT. The CDR3 DNA reads TGTGCCAGCAGCGTAGCGGGAGTTACCGGGGAGCTGTTTTTT. As protein: CASSVAGVTGELFF.